These 16 T cell receptor beta chains share one sample of origin, sequenced in a study of T cell responses to AZD1222 COVID-19 vaccine. Assay: immunoSEQ multiplex PCR; the TCRdb copy retains only in-frame clones and omits some. This repertoire shows about 80,000 clones, about 91% found once; its top ten account for 8%. The material was peripheral blood, obtained 28 days after the second AZD1222 dose. These receptor sequences come from an adult who received the AZD1222 COVID-19 vaccine.

The rearrangement uses TRBV5-1 and TRBJ1-1, with D possibly TRBD1 on 5 matching bases. Germline values: CDR1 SGHRS, CDR2 YFSETQ. The CDR3 has 16 residues. V lost 5 bases, J lost 5 bases, and 22 bases lay in between. The DNA for the CDR3 is TGCGCCAGCAGTCCATCGGGGGAAGTTGGGTGGACTGAAGCTTTCTTT. Encoded protein: CASSPSGEVGWTEAFF.

The CDR3 coding sequence is TGTGCCAGGATAATAACCGGGACATCACGGAGCTACGAGCAGTACTTC. Translating gives CARIITGTSRSYEQYF. J is TRBJ2-7 and V is TRBV21-1; the table gives TRBD1 as D, unverified against the DNA. TRBV21-1 is a listed pseudogene. The CDR3 covers 16 residues.

The chain recombines TRBV18 with TRBJ2-7; D gene uncertain. This CDR3 is 13 amino acids long. The germline CDR1 and CDR2 sequences are KGHSH and LQKENI. The germline V and J ends were trimmed by 3 bases and 7 bases, with 13 bases remaining between them. The CDR3 bases are TGTGCCAGCTCACCCTTCGATAGCCGGGAGCAGTACTTC. Protein product: CASSPFDSREQYF.

This rearrangement joins TRBV27 to TRBJ1-4; D ambiguous. The ends were cut back, 6 bases at V and 4 bases at J, with 15 bases in the middle. This CDR3 contains 15 residues. From germline, CDR1 is MNHEY and CDR2 SMNVEV (reference sequence). This chain's CDR3 is CASSPPDGRNEKLFF. The CDR3 coding sequence is TGTGCCAGCAGCCCCCCGGACGGGCGTAATGAAAAACTGTTTTTT. The full variable domain, with the rest looked up from reference TRBV27 and TRBJ1-4, is EAQVTQNPRYLITVTGKKLTVTCSQNMNHEYMSWYRQDPGLGLRQIYYSMNVEVTDKGDVPEGYKVSRKEKRNFPLILESPSPNQTSLYFCASSPPDGRNEKLFFGSGTQLSVL.

This chain connects TRBV2 to TRBJ2-5; unclear D gene. This CDR3 contains 12 residues. Germline V gene sequence: CDR1 SNHLY, CDR2 FYNNEI. V lost 3 bases and J 4 bases, leaving 6 bases between the germline ends. CDR3 amino acids: CASSEAAETQYF. For the CDR3, the DNA is TGTGCCAGCAGTGAGGCGGCAGAGACCCAGTACTTC. Filled out from reference TRBV2 and TRBJ2-5, the complete variable domain reads EPEVTQTPSHQVTQMGQEVILRCVPISNHLYFYWYRQILGQKVEFLVSFYNNEISEKSEIFDDQFSVERPDGSNFTLKIRSTKLEDSAMYFCASSEAAETQYFGPGTRLLVL.

The chain is built from TRBV19 and TRBJ2-1; TRBD1 matches at 7 bases. The J segment lost 9 bases and the V segment lost 5 bases, leaving 10 bases of the junction unmatched. CDR3 length: 14 amino acids. Germline V gene lookup returns CDR1 LNHDA and CDR2 SQIVND (reference sequence). DNA for the CDR3: TGTGCCAGTAGTGCTACTCGAGGGGGCACTGAGCAGTTCTTC. Its translation is CASSATRGGTEQFF.

The chain uses TRBV18 and TRBJ2-2, with 10 bases aligning to TRBD1. The CDR3 has 20 amino acids. Germline lookup yields CDR1 KGHSH and CDR2 LQKENI. The V and J ends lost 6 bases and 6 bases, in that order; junction bases with no gene match: 22. For the CDR3, the DNA is TGTGCCAGCTCTACGCACCCCTTACTCGGGGACAGGGGTCAGGCCGGGGAGCTGTTTTTT. Its protein product is CASSTHPLLGDRGQAGELFF.

The V call is TRBV19, the J call TRBJ2-7; D might be TRBD1 or TRBD2, each matching 5 bases. CDR1 LNHDA and CDR2 SQIVND come from the germline V gene (reference sequence). This CDR3 contains 14 residues. V lost 5 bases and J lost 2, with 13 bases in between. CDR3 protein: CASSPPRDPYEQYF. As DNA, the CDR3 is TGTGCCAGTAGTCCACCCAGGGACCCCTACGAGCAGTACTTC. The whole variable domain, filled in from reference TRBV19 and TRBJ2-7, reads DGGITQSPKYLFRKEGQNVTLSCEQNLNHDAMYWYRQDPGQGLRLIYYSQIVNDFQKGDIAEGYSVSREKKESFPLTVTSAQKNPTAFYLCASSPPRDPYEQYFGPGTRLTVT.

There are a few counts of this clone. The chain joins TRBV24-1 to TRBJ2-5; D is uncertain. The V gene lost 0 bases and the J gene lost 4 bases, with 8 bases spanning the gap. The CDR3 contains 14 residues. Germline V gene sequence: CDR1 KGHDR, CDR2 SFDVKD. The CDR3, as DNA: TGTGCCACCAGTGATTTGGACACTGGAGAGACCCAGTACTTC. It is translated as CATSDLDTGETQYF.

The V call is TRBV20-1, the J call TRBJ2-7; D gene uncertain. Germline values: CDR1 DFQATT, CDR2 SNEGSKA (reference sequence). The CDR3 loop spans 11 amino acids. The CDR3 DNA follows: TGCAGCCCGAAGGCGCGTTCCGAGCAGTACTTC. Translation: CSPKARSEQYF.

This clone was seen once. The chain is built from TRBV25-1 and TRBJ1-2; TRBD1 agrees at 9 bases. The CDR3 length is 14 residues. V was clipped by 4 bases and J by 11 bases; unmatched bases: 11. Looked up from germline, CDR1 is MGHDK and CDR2 is SYGVNS. The CDR3 bases are TGTGCCAGCAGTGCAGGAACGGGACAGGGCGTTTACACCTTC. Encoded protein: CASSAGTGQGVYTF.

The chain links TRBV18 to TRBJ2-7; 7 bases fit TRBD1. Germline V CDR1 and CDR2: KGHSH, LQKENI. Trimming cost V 2 bases and J 0 bases; bases outside gene matches: 7. The CDR3 runs to 16 residues. The CDR3, as DNA: TGTGCCAGCTCACCAGCCCCCGGGACAGTCTCCTACGAGCAGTACTTC. It codes for CASSPAPGTVSYEQYF.

The rearrangement uses TRBV7-2 and TRBJ1-1; a possible D gene is TRBD1 (5 bases). CDR3 length: 14 residues. Deletions cut 5 bases from V and 4 bases from J, with 14 bases between. CDR1 is SGHTA, CDR2 FQGNSA, per germline. The CDR3 DNA reads as TGTGCCAGCAGCCCCCCGGGTGGGACCACTGAAGCTTTCTTT. Translating gives CASSPPGGTTEAFF.

The V gene is TRBV7-6, the J gene TRBJ1-1; no reliable D call. The V end was cut by 5 bases, the J end by 11 bases, with 18 bases between. Germline CDR1 and CDR2: SGHVS and FNYEAQ. CDR3 length: 13 amino acids. The CDR3 nucleotides read TGTGCCAGCAGCGGCAATCTTCAGGCCGAGGCTTTCTTT. Translating gives CASSGNLQAEAFF.

The chain joins TRBV20-1 to TRBJ2-3, with a weak D call TRBD1 (6 bases). Germline V CDR1 and CDR2: DFQATT, SNEGSKA (reference sequence). CDR3 size: 18 residues. V lost 3 bases and J lost 3, with 25 bases in between. The CDR3 reads CSASKMLGALTGTDTQYF. The CDR3 region has the DNA TGCAGTGCTAGTAAGATGTTGGGGGCACTTACGGGGACAGATACGCAGTATTTT.

The chain recombines TRBV5-1 with TRBJ2-3, with TRBD1 identical over 7 bases. This CDR3 contains 17 residues. Trimming removed 4 bases from V and 1 base from J; junction bases left unmatched: 12. Germline CDR1 SGHRS, CDR2 YFSETQ. In DNA, the CDR3 is TGCGCCAGCAGCGACCCGACAGGGCGGGTTGGCACAGATACGCAGTATTTT. It yields the protein CASSDPTGRVGTDTQYF. The full variable domain, completed using reference TRBV5-1 and TRBJ2-3, is KAGVTQTPRYLIKTRGQQVTLSCSPISGHRSVSWYQQTPGQGLQFLFEYFSETQRNKGNFPGRFSGRQFSNSRSEMNVSTLELGDSALYLCASSDPTGRVGTDTQYFGPGTRLTVL.